This TCR beta chain was captured in a study of CD8 T cells in ankylosing spondylitis. Many counts were recorded for this clonotype. Its antigen is not identified. J lost 1 base, V lost 6 bases, and 4 bases had no gene match. The CDR3 spans 14 residues. TCRdb re-called the 5' RACE reads through MiXCR, storing one row per CDR3 protein. The sample lists around 18,000 distinct CDR3 sequences; under 8.5% were seen once. Study conclusions and caveats: Reported data indicate significant enrichment of disease-linked clones within matched ankylosing spondylitis synovial fluid. Characteristic of ankylosing spondylitis blood, it appeared, was a TCR beta motif comprising fewer than 10 highly homologous variants.

The sequence came from a male donor with ankylosing spondylitis or in good health (not recorded which). V gene TRBV12-3 or TRBV12-4 combines with J gene TRBJ2-5; 8 bases map to TRBD2. Sequenced input: blood. The DNA for the CDR3 is TGTGCCAGCAGCCCCGGGAGGGTCCAAGAGACCCAGTACTTC. This sequence encodes CASSPGRVQETQYF.